This T cell receptor (beta chain) stems from a study of T-cell memory formation after mild COVID-19. Study results and limitations: A second wave of clones peaked on day 37, and their SARS-CoV-2 specificity went unconfirmed.

Germline V lookup: CDR1 KGHDR, CDR2 SFDVKD. The CDR3 extends over 13 amino acids. V was cut by 12 bases and J by 3 bases, with 13 bases left in between. In TCRdb, the 5' RACE reads were re-called with MiXCR into one record per CDR3 protein. The sample contains 250,000 or so distinct CDR3 sequences, approximately 9% of which appear only once. This clonotype came up many times. Its antigen is as yet unknown. This chain links TRBV24-1 with TRBJ2-2; D may be TRBD1 (6 bases). The sample consisted of PBMCs or a T cell subset sorted from them (not recorded which). This clonotype was obtained from a man aged 18 to 29 who had mild COVID-19 (a few samples of this study predate the infection). Cell type and time point are not known. Here the CDR3 reads CAAGRTDTGELFF. The DNA of the CDR3 is TGTGCCGCTGGGCGGACAGACACCGGGGAGCTGTTTTTT.